This is a list of T cell receptor beta chains from one sample in a study of CD4+ T cells in melanoma. Libraries were prepared by immunoSEQ multiplex PCR; TCRdb keeps only in-frame clonotypes and omits some of them. The data hold about 5,000 clones, with about 64% observed a single time. The sample consisted of cells from a culture (not recorded whether cultured in vitro). These receptor sequences come from a human donor with melanoma. Both conserved end residues are part of each CDR3. A D gene is named only where the DNA matches it firmly. Size is omitted from some rows. Given values are once, few, many or a class for expanded clones.

abundance: large; d_gene: TRBD1; v_gene: TRBV7-9; j_gene: TRBJ1-6; CDR3aa: CASSATGRNSPLHF; CDR3nt: TGTGCCAGCAGCGCGACAGGGCGAAATTCACCCCTCCACTTT
abundance: large; d_gene: .; v_gene: TRBV10-3; j_gene: TRBJ2-7; CDR3aa: CATSDGPYEQYF; CDR3nt: TGTGCCACCTCGGACGGCCCCTACGAGCAGTACTTC
abundance: .; d_gene: .; v_gene: TRBV4-1; j_gene: TRBJ1-3; CDR3aa: CASSQQVDGNTIYF; CDR3nt: TGCGCCAGCAGCCAACAGGTCGATGGAAACACCATATATTTT
abundance: .; d_gene: TRBD2; v_gene: TRBV2; j_gene: TRBJ2-1; CDR3aa: CASSGLAGGPGQFF; CDR3nt: TGTGCCAGCAGTGGGCTAGCGGGGGGGCCAGGGCAGTTCTTC
abundance: .; d_gene: .; v_gene: TRBV4-2; j_gene: TRBJ2-3; CDR3aa: CASSPSTASTDTQYF; CDR3nt: TGTGCCAGCAGCCCATCGACAGCTAGCACAGATACGCAGTATTTT
abundance: .; d_gene: TRBD1; v_gene: TRBV19; j_gene: TRBJ2-7; CDR3aa: CASRQGYEQYF; CDR3nt: TGTGCCAGTAGACAGGGGTACGAGCAGTACTTC
abundance: once; d_gene: .; v_gene: TRBV7-2; j_gene: TRBJ2-5; CDR3aa: CASSLGAQKETQYF; CDR3nt: TGTGCCAGCAGCTTAGGGGCGCAAAAAGAGACCCAGTACTTC
abundance: medium-sized; d_gene: .; v_gene: TRBV6-5; j_gene: TRBJ1-1; CDR3aa: CASIWTENTEAFF; CDR3nt: TGTGCCAGCATCTGGACAGAGAACACTGAAGCTTTCTTT
abundance: few; d_gene: .; v_gene: TRBV7-9; j_gene: TRBJ1-2; CDR3aa: CASSHLQGEDYGYTF; CDR3nt: TGTGCCAGCAGCCACTTACAGGGTGAGGACTATGGCTACACCTTC
abundance: .; d_gene: .; v_gene: TRBV28; j_gene: TRBJ1-5; CDR3aa: CASTPGGGLQPQHF; CDR3nt: TGTGCCAGCACCCCGGGGGGGGGATTACAGCCCCAGCATTTT
abundance: .; d_gene: .; v_gene: TRBV9; j_gene: TRBJ1-6; CDR3aa: CASSVARDYQNSPLHF; CDR3nt: TGTGCCAGCAGCGTAGCTCGGGACTATCAGAATTCACCCCTCCACTTT
abundance: .; d_gene: .; v_gene: TRBV19; j_gene: TRBJ2-5; CDR3aa: CASSIAHNRGTQYF; CDR3nt: TGTGCCAGTAGTATCGCTCACAATAGGGGGACCCAGTACTTC
abundance: .; d_gene: .; v_gene: TRBV6-1; j_gene: TRBJ2-3; CDR3aa: CASSEWAGATDTQYF; CDR3nt: TGTGCCAGCAGTGAATGGGCGGGCGCCACAGATACGCAGTATTTT
abundance: .; d_gene: .; v_gene: TRBV7-9; j_gene: TRBJ1-2; CDR3aa: CASSFEIGGEGPGYTF; CDR3nt: TGTGCCAGCAGCTTTGAGATTGGGGGAGAGGGCCCTGGCTACACCTTC
abundance: .; d_gene: TRBD1; v_gene: TRBV9; j_gene: TRBJ1-2; CDR3aa: CASSGYRGNNYGYTF; CDR3nt: TGTGCCAGCAGCGGTTACAGGGGAAATAACTATGGCTACACCTTC
abundance: .; d_gene: .; v_gene: TRBV7-8; j_gene: TRBJ2-7; CDR3aa: CASSPTGYEQYF; CDR3nt: TGTGCCAGCAGTCCCACAGGCTACGAGCAGTACTTC
abundance: .; d_gene: .; v_gene: TRBV29-1; j_gene: TRBJ2-7; CDR3aa: CSVLTGTLGQYF; CDR3nt: TGCAGCGTTTTGACAGGGACTTTAGGGCAGTACTTC
abundance: .; d_gene: .; v_gene: TRBV13; j_gene: TRBJ2-1; CDR3aa: CASSLAGLTPWDEQFF; CDR3nt: TGTGCCAGCAGCTTAGCCGGACTAACCCCCTGGGATGAGCAGTTCTTC
abundance: .; d_gene: .; v_gene: TRBV24-1; j_gene: TRBJ1-5; CDR3aa: CATSAAGYNQPQHF; CDR3nt: TGTGCCACCAGCGCCGCGGGGTACAATCAGCCCCAGCATTTT
abundance: medium-sized; d_gene: TRBD2; v_gene: TRBV11-2; j_gene: TRBJ2-7; CDR3aa: CASIHSGGAYEQYF; CDR3nt: TGTGCCAGCATACATAGCGGGGGGGCGTACGAGCAGTACTTC
abundance: .; d_gene: .; v_gene: TRBV3-1/TRBV3-2; j_gene: TRBJ1-1; CDR3aa: CASSQDRMSGTEAFF; CDR3nt: TGTGCCAGCAGCCAAGATCGTATGAGTGGGACTGAAGCTTTCTTT
abundance: .; d_gene: .; v_gene: TRBV28; j_gene: TRBJ1-4; CDR3aa: CASGTGTTTNEKLFF; CDR3nt: TGTGCCAGCGGAACCGGGACCACAACTAATGAAAAACTGTTTTTT
abundance: .; d_gene: TRBD1; v_gene: TRBV10-2; j_gene: TRBJ1-2; CDR3aa: CASTGTGEPYGYTF; CDR3nt: TGCGCCAGCACTGGGACAGGGGAACCCTATGGCTACACCTTC
abundance: .; d_gene: .; v_gene: TRBV6-1; j_gene: TRBJ1-3; CDR3aa: CASSENRLASGNTIYF; CDR3nt: TGTGCCAGCAGTGAAAATCGCCTCGCCTCTGGAAACACCATATATTTT
abundance: .; d_gene: TRBD1; v_gene: TRBV27; j_gene: TRBJ2-6; CDR3aa: CASSPTGGSGANVLTF; CDR3nt: TGTGCCAGCAGTCCGACAGGGGGCTCTGGGGCCAACGTCCTGACTTTC
abundance: .; d_gene: .; v_gene: TRBV5-1; j_gene: TRBJ1-2; CDR3aa: CASSLGQVSDGYTF; CDR3nt: TGCGCCAGCAGTCTGGGGCAAGTAAGCGATGGCTACACCTTC
abundance: .; d_gene: TRBD2; v_gene: TRBV7-2; j_gene: TRBJ2-1; CDR3aa: CASSDGTSGGAEEQFF; CDR3nt: TGTGCCAGCAGCGATGGGACTAGCGGGGGGGCCGAAGAGCAGTTCTTC
abundance: .; d_gene: .; v_gene: TRBV5-1; j_gene: TRBJ2-7; CDR3aa: CASSANYEQYF; CDR3nt: TGCGCCAGCAGCGCTAACTACGAGCAGTACTTC
abundance: medium-sized; d_gene: TRBD1; v_gene: TRBV19; j_gene: TRBJ1-1; CDR3aa: CASSIRAGGGYTEAFF; CDR3nt: TGTGCCAGTAGTATTCGGGCAGGGGGCGGGTACACTGAAGCTTTCTTT
abundance: few; d_gene: .; v_gene: TRBV6-6; j_gene: TRBJ2-1; CDR3aa: CASSLGSLNEQFF; CDR3nt: TGTGCCAGCAGTTTGGGCAGCCTCAATGAGCAGTTCTTC
abundance: .; d_gene: .; v_gene: TRBV2; j_gene: TRBJ1-2; CDR3aa: CASSQGEDYGYTF; CDR3nt: TGTGCCAGCAGTCAAGGAGAGGACTATGGCTACACCTTC
abundance: .; d_gene: TRBD2; v_gene: TRBV15; j_gene: TRBJ2-1; CDR3aa: CATSEGTSGDNEQFF; CDR3nt: TGTGCCACCAGCGAGGGGACTAGCGGGGACAATGAGCAGTTCTTC
abundance: .; d_gene: .; v_gene: TRBV19; j_gene: TRBJ1-5; CDR3aa: CASSVAGLDQPQHF; CDR3nt: TGTGCCAGTAGTGTAGCAGGGCTCGATCAGCCCCAGCATTTT
abundance: once; d_gene: .; v_gene: TRBV5-4; j_gene: TRBJ2-2; CDR3aa: CASSSRDRRNTGELFF; CDR3nt: TGTGCCAGCAGCTCAAGAGACAGGAGGAACACCGGGGAGCTGTTTTTT
abundance: .; d_gene: TRBD2; v_gene: TRBV5-1; j_gene: TRBJ2-3; CDR3aa: CASSNAGGGGDTQYF; CDR3nt: TGCGCCAGCAGCAACGCGGGGGGGGGCGGAGATACGCAGTATTTT
abundance: .; d_gene: .; v_gene: TRBV30; j_gene: TRBJ1-3; CDR3aa: CACQIGNTIYF; CDR3nt: TGTGCCTGCCAAATCGGAAACACCATATATTTT
abundance: .; d_gene: .; v_gene: TRBV7-6; j_gene: TRBJ2-5; CDR3aa: CASTFLAGGGRETQYF; CDR3nt: TGTGCCAGCACCTTTCTGGCCGGTGGGGGTAGAGAGACCCAGTACTTC
abundance: .; d_gene: .; v_gene: TRBV24-1; j_gene: TRBJ1-5; CDR3aa: CATSDFFRGLNQPQHF; CDR3nt: TGTGCCACCAGTGATTTCTTCAGGGGACTCAATCAGCCCCAGCATTTT
abundance: .; d_gene: .; v_gene: TRBV6-6; j_gene: TRBJ1-5; CDR3aa: CASSDSYGNQPQHF; CDR3nt: TGTGCCAGTTCAGACAGTTACGGTAATCAGCCCCAGCATTTT
abundance: few; d_gene: .; v_gene: TRBV7-9; j_gene: TRBJ1-2; CDR3aa: CASSLGGENYGYTF; CDR3nt: TGTGCCAGCAGCTTAGGGGGGGAGAATTATGGCTACACCTTC
abundance: .; d_gene: TRBD2; v_gene: TRBV24-1; j_gene: TRBJ2-5; CDR3aa: CATSEGPAGGGNRETQYF; CDR3nt: TGTGCCACCAGTGAGGGGCCAGCGGGGGGGGGAAATCGAGAGACCCAGTACTTC
abundance: few; d_gene: .; v_gene: TRBV6-5; j_gene: TRBJ2-2; CDR3aa: CASSNPAIDTGELFF; CDR3nt: TGTGCCAGCAGTAACCCAGCAATAGACACCGGGGAGCTGTTTTTT
abundance: medium-sized; d_gene: .; v_gene: TRBV19; j_gene: TRBJ1-1; CDR3aa: CASSIGSGSEAFF; CDR3nt: TGTGCCAGTAGTATAGGGTCGGGTTCTGAAGCTTTCTTT
abundance: .; d_gene: .; v_gene: TRBV2; j_gene: TRBJ2-2; CDR3aa: CASSRNTGELFF; CDR3nt: TGTGCCAGCAGCCGGAACACCGGGGAGCTGTTTTTT
abundance: .; d_gene: TRBD1; v_gene: TRBV9; j_gene: TRBJ1-2; CDR3aa: CASSVEDRGIDGYTF; CDR3nt: TGTGCCAGCAGCGTAGAGGACAGGGGTATTGATGGCTACACCTTC
abundance: .; d_gene: .; v_gene: TRBV30; j_gene: TRBJ1-1; CDR3aa: CAWKVLEGASTEAFF; CDR3nt: TGTGCCTGGAAGGTCCTAGAGGGCGCCAGCACTGAAGCTTTCTTT